The sequence of this TCR beta chain was determined in a study of OX40 agonist ivuxolimab in advanced cancers. In the study overall: Patients received ivuxolimab, an agonistic anti-OX40 (CD134) antibody.

With V trimmed by 5 bases and J by 6 bases, 7 bases remained unmatched. The CDR3 extends over 14 amino acids. Germline CDR1 SGHNT, CDR2 YYREEE (reference sequence). The protocol was immunoSEQ multiplex PCR, while the TCRdb copy is restricted to in-frame clones and leaves out a portion. Of under 70,000 clones listed, more than 90% were seen once; the top ten hold 0.62%. The chain couples TRBV5-4 to TRBJ2-1; TRBD2 agrees at 8 bases. The sample here was CD4+ or CD8+ T cells sorted from blood, taken in a trial of the OX40 agonist ivuxolimab. The TCR sequence derives from an adult with an advanced solid tumor such as melanoma, head and neck, liver or kidney cancer. The CDR3 reads CASRPGGPGNEQFF. Here the CDR3 DNA reads TGTGCCAGCAGGCCGGGGGGGCCGGGCAATGAGCAGTTCTTC.